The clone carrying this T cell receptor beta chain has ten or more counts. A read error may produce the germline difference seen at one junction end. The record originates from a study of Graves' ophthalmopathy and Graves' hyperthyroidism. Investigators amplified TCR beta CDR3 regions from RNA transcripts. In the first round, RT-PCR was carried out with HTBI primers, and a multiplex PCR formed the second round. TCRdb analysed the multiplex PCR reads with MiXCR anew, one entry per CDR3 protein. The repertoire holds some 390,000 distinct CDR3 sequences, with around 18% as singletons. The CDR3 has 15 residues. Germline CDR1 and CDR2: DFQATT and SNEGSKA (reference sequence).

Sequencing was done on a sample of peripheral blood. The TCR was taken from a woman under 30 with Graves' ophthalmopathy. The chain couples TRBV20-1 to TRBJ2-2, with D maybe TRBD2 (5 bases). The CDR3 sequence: CSAREGNLNTGELFF. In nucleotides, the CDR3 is TGCAGTGCTAGAGAGGGTAACCTAAACACCGGGGAGCTGTTCTTT.